This T cell receptor (beta chain) was identified during a study of OX40 agonist ivuxolimab in advanced cancers. Study details: The study gave patients intravenous ivuxolimab at 0.01 to 10 mg/kg every 2 weeks. Prior therapy, whether anti-PD-1, anti-PD-L1 or anti-CTLA-4, was allowed, and 40% had some. Study outcomes and limitations: With doses of 0.1 to 3.0 mg/kg, CD4+ and CD8+ blood T cells had undergone clonal expansion by week 6.

CDR1 and CDR2 from the germline V gene are SGHTA and FQGTGA. There are 16 residues in the CDR3. With 4 bases removed from V and 0 bases from J, the gap between germline ends came to 15 bases. The protocol was immunoSEQ multiplex PCR, while the TCRdb copy is restricted to in-frame clones and leaves out a portion. Of about 58,000 clones in the sample, about 88% were seen once. Concerning this clone: What it binds is unknown.

The origin of this receptor is an adult with an advanced solid tumor such as melanoma, head and neck, liver or kidney cancer. V gene TRBV7-3 combines with J gene TRBJ1-1; D possibly corresponds to TRBD1 (5 bases). The material sequenced was CD4+ or CD8+ T cells sorted from blood, taken in a trial of the OX40 agonist ivuxolimab. In nucleotides, the CDR3 is TGTGCCAGCAGCTCGTGGCTACGGGACCTGAACACTGAAGCTTTCTTT. Protein sequence: CASSSWLRDLNTEAFF. The full variable domain, in which reference TRBV7-3 and TRBJ1-1 provide the parts outside the CDR3, is GAGVSQTPSNKVTEKGKYVELRCDPISGHTALYWYRQSLGQGPEFLIYFQGTGAADDSGLPNDRFFAVRPEGSVSTLKIQRTERGDSAVYLCASSSWLRDLNTEAFFGQGTRLTVV.